This TCR beta chain was captured in a study of CD8 T cells in Susac syndrome (dated by TCRdb to about 2019). Background for the entire study: Among the sequenced Susac syndrome patients, five or six had clinically active disease and about 8 were in clinical remission. Susac syndrome patients were therapy-naive, on corticosteroids (some also receiving IVIg), or on IVIg alone at blood withdrawal. The study used repertoire sequencing to test whether antigen drove CD8+ T cell activation and differentiation in Susac syndrome. Summary of the overall study and its limitations: The CD4+ T cell repertoire of patients with Susac syndrome showed no detectable clonal expansion. The study acknowledged that relatively few individuals were included in the TCR sequencing and HLA analysis.

The germline V gene encodes CDR1 SQVTM and CDR2 ANQGSEA. The CDR3 sequence holds 11 residues, the cysteine and phenylalanine included. Left in the record is the CDR3 DNA by itself, 33 bases read in frame from the first base. V and J lose 6 bases and 5 bases, and a span of 10 bases separates them. In the case of this clonotype: Its antigen has not been determined. No much larger clone is present one base from it, and per-base qualities are unavailable.

Peripheral blood CD8+ and CD4+ T cells from healthy donors, Susac syndrome patients and multiple sclerosis patients were profiled by high-throughput TCR beta sequencing. The Susac syndrome patients fulfilled recently defined diagnostic criteria for either definite or probable disease. Bulk CD8+ and CD4+ T cells were purified magnetically by negative isolation, whereas CD8+ TEMRA cells were enriched by FACS. Blood was drawn into EDTA tubes, processed within 24 hours, and PBMCs were isolated by density gradient centrifugation. PBMCs intended for TCR sequencing were cryopreserved in liquid nitrogen and thawed later in a water bath at 37 degrees C. A purity of at least 90% was achieved for sorted or isolated CD4+, CD8+ and CD8+ TEMRA cells. RNA was extracted using the RNeasy kit, and about 0.5 to 1 ug of the RNA was reverse transcribed with random hexamers. The immunoSEQ multiplex PCR assay, which covers 54 Vbeta and 13 Jbeta segments, was used to amplify TCR beta CDR3 regions. Bias from PCR amplification was corrected by using a synthetic template baseline for primer optimization and for computational correction. In the source study's methods: Only productive sequences were kept, with reads annotated to V, D and J genes according to IMGT and analyzed in immunoSEQ Analyzer. Clonality was calculated as one minus the Shannon entropy normalized by log2 of the number of productive unique sequences. Public and private clones were assessed among the 100 most prevalent clones of each patient and control. Susac-specific clones were defined as absent from healthy and MS cohorts, 850 to 1,300 published viral clones and other ImmuneACCESS disease sequences. TCRdb reanalyzed the raw reads on its own, using fastp at Q25 for trimming and MiXCR for clone calling, and kept in-frame beta chains. Under each unique CDR3 protein, matching rows form one entry showing the most common genes and DNA. The V and J calls, along with clone size, are taken from TCRdb and not from the paper's own processing. The sample table shows under 200,000 distinct CDR3 sequences, and around 95% are seen once. Approximately 0.12% of the sample is taken by the ten largest.

This clonotype originated in a human donor with Susac syndrome. Specimen: CD4+ T cells from PBMCs. The V gene is TRBV29-1 and the J gene is TRBJ1-1; the D gene is perhaps TRBD1, on 5 matching bases. The encoded CDR3 is CSVRGETEAFF. DNA sequence: TGCAGCGTCCGGGGGGAGACTGAAGCTTTCTTT.